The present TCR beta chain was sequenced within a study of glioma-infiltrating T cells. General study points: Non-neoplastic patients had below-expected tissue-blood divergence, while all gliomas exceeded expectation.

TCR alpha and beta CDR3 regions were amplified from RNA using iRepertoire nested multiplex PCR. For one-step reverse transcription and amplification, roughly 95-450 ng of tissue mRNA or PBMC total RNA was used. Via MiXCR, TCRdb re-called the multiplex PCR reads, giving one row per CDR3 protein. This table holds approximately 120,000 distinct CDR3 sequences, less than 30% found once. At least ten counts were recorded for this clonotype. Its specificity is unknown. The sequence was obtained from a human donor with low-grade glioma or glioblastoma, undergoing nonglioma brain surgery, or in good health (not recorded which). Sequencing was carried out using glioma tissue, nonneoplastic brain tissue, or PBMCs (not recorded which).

This CDR3 reads CASSNTGFRTEAFF. The CDR3 region has the DNA TGTGCCAGCAGCAACACAGGGTTCCGCACTGAAGCTTTCTTT. The chain combines TRBV11-2 with TRBJ1-1, with D possibly being TRBD1 (6 bases). Trimming took 5 bases from V and 4 from J, leaving 14 bases between them. The CDR3 is 14 amino acids. The germline gives CDR1 SGHAT, CDR2 FQNNGV.